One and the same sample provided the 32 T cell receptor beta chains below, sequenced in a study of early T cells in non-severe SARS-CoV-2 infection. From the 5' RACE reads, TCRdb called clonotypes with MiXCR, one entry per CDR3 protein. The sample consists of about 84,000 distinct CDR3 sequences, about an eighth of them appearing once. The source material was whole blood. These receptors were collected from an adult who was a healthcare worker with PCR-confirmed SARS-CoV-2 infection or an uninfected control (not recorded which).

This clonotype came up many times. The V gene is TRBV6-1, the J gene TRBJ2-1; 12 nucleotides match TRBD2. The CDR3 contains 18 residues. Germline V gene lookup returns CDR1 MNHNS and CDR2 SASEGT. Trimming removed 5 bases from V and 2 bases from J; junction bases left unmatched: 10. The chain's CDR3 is CASSYWTSGASTYNEQFF. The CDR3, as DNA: TGTGCCAGCAGTTACTGGACTAGCGGGGCTTCCACCTACAATGAGCAGTTCTTC.

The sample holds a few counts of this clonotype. The CDR3 DNA follows: TGTGCCAGCAGCTCTACAGGCTATAATTCACCCCTCCACTTT. Amino acid sequence: CASSSTGYNSPLHF. V usage is TRBV7-9 and J usage is TRBJ1-6; D is possibly TRBD1 (5 bases). V lost 4 bases and J 3 bases, leaving 7 bases between the germline ends. Germline V lookup: CDR1 SEHNR, CDR2 FQNEAQ (reference sequence). The CDR3 loop spans 14 amino acids.

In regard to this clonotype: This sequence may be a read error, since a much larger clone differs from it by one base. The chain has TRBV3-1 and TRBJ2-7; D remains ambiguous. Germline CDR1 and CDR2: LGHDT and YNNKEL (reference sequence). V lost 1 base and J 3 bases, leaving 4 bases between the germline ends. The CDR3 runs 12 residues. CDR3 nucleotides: TGTGCCAGCAGCCAAGGGCGCTACGAGCAGTACTTC. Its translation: CASSQGRYEQYF.

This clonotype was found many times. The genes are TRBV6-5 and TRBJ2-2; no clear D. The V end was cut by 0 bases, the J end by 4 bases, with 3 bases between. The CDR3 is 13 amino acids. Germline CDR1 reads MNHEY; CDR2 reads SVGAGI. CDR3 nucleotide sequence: TGTGCCAGCAGTTACTCGGTCACCGGGGAGCTGTTTTTT. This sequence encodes CASSYSVTGELFF.

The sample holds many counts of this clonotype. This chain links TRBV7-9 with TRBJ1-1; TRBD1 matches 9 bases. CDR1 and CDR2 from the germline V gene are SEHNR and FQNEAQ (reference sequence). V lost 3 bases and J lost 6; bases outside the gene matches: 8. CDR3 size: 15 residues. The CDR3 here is CASSFGPDRGAEAFF. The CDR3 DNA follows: TGTGCCAGCAGCTTCGGTCCGGACAGGGGCGCTGAAGCTTTCTTT.

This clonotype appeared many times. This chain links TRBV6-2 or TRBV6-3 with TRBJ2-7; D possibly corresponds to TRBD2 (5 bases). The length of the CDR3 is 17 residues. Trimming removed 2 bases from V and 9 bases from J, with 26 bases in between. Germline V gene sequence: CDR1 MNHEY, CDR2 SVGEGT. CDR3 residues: CASSYLAPIKSYEWQYF. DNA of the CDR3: TGTGCCAGCAGTTACCTAGCCCCGATCAAATCCTACGAATGGCAGTACTTC.

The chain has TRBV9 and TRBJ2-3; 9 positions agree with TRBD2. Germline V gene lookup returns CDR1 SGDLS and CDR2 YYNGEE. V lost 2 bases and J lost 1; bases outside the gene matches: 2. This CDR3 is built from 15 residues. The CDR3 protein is CASSVSGSGTDTQYF. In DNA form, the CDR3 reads TGTGCCAGCAGCGTTAGCGGGAGCGGCACAGATACGCAGTATTTT.

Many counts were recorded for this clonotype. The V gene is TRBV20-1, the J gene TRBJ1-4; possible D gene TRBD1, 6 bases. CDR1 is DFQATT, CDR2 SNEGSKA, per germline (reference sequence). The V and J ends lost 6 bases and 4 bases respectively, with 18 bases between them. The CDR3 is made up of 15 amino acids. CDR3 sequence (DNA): TGCAGTGCCCAGGGGTCCACCCTGGGTAATGAAAAACTGTTTTTT. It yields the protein CSAQGSTLGNEKLFF.

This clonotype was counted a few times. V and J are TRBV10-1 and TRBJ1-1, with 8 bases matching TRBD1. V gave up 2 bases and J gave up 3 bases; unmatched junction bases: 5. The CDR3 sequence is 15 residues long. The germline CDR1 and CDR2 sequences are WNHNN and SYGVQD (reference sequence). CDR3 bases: TGCGCCAGCAGTGAGGGGGGACAGGCGGACACTGAAGCTTTCTTT. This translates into CASSEGGQADTEAFF.

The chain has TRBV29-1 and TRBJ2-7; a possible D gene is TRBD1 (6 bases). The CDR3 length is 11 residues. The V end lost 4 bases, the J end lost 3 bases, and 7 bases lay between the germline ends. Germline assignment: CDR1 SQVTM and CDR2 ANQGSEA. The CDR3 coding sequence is TGCAGCGTTGCGGACAGCTACGAGCAGTACTTC. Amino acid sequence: CSVADSYEQYF.

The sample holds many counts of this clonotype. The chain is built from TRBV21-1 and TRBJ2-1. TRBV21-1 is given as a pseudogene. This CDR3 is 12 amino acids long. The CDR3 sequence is CASSISGNEQFF. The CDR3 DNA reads TGTGCCAGCAGCATTTCGGGCAATGAGCAGTTCTTC.

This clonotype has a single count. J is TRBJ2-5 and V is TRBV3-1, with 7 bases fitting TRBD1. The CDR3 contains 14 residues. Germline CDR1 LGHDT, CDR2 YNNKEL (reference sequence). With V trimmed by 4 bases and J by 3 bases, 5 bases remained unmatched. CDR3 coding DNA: TGTGCCAGCAGCCCGTGGACAGGAGAAGAGACCCAGTACTTC. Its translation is CASSPWTGEETQYF.

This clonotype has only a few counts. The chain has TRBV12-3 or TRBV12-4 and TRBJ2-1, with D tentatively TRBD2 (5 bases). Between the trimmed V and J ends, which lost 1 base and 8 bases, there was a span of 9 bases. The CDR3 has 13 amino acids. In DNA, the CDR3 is TGTGCCAGCAGTTTAGATTACGGGGATGAGCAGTTCTTC. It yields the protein CASSLDYGDEQFF.

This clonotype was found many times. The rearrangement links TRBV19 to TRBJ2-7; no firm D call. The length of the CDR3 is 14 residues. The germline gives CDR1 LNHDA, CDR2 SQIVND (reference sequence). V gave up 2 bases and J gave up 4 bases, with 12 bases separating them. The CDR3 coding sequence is TGTGCCAGTAGTATACGGAACTCCATTTACGAGCAGTACTTC. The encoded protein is CASSIRNSIYEQYF.

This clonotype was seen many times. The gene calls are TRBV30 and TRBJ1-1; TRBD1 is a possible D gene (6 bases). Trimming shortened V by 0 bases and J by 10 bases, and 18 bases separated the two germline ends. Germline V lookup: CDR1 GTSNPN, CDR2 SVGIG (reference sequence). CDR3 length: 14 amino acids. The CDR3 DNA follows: TGTGCCTGGAGTGTAGGACAGCTTTTCGGAATAGCTTTCTTT. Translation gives CAWSVGQLFGIAFF.

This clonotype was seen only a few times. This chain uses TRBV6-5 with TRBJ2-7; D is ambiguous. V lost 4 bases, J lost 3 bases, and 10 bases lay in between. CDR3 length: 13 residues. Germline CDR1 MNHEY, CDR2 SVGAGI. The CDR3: CASSLRSYYEQYF. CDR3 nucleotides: TGTGCCAGCAGTTTACGGAGCTACTACGAGCAGTACTTC.

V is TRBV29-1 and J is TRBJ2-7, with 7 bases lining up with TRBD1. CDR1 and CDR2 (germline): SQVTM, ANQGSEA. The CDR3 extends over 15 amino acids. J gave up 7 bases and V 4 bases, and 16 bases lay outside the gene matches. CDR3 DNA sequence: TGCAGCGTTGCCGCTACCAGGGACAGAACTGGGGAGCAGTACTTC. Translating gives CSVAATRDRTGEQYF.

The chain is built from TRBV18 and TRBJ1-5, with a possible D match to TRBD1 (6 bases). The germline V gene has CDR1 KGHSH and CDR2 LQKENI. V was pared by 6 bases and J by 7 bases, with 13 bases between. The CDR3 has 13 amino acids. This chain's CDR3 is CASSKTGSQPQHF. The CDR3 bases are TGTGCCAGCTCCAAGACAGGAAGCCAGCCCCAGCATTTT. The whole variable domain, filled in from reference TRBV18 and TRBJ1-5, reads NAGVMQNPRHLVRRRGQEARLRCSPMKGHSHVYWYRQLPEEGLKFMVYLQKENIIDESGMPKERFSAEFPKEGPSILRIQQVVRGDSAAYFCASSKTGSQPQHFGDGTRLSIL.

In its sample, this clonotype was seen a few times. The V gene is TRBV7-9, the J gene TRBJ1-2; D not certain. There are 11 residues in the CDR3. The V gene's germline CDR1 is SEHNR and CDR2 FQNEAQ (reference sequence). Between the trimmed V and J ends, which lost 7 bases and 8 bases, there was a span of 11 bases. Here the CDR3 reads CASNNGRGYTF. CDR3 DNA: TGTGCCAGCAACAATGGACGCGGCTACACCTTC.

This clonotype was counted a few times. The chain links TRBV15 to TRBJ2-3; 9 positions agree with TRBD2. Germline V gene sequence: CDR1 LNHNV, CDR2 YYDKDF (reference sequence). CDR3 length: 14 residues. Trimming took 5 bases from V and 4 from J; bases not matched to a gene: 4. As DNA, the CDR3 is TGTGCCACCAGCCTAGCGGGACGAGCAGATACGCAGTATTTT. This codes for CATSLAGRADTQYF.

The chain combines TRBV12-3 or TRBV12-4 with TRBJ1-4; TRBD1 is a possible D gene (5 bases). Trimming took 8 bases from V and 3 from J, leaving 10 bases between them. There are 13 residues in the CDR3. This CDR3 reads CASRGTANEKLFF. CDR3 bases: TGTGCCAGCCGGGGGACCGCTAATGAAAAACTGTTTTTT.

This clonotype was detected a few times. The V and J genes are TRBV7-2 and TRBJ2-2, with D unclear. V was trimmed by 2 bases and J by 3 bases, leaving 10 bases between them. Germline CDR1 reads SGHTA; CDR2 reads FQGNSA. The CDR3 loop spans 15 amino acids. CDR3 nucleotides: TGTGCCAGCAGCTTATCACAGACTCACACCGGGGAGCTGTTTTTT. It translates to CASSLSQTHTGELFF.

The CDR3 spells CASSPVASSYEQYF. In DNA form, the CDR3 reads TGTGCCAGCAGCCCCGTGGCCAGCTCCTACGAGCAGTACTTC. V and J are TRBV5-6 and TRBJ2-7, with D unclear. There are 14 residues in the CDR3. With 4 bases removed from V and 0 bases from J, the gap between germline ends came to 11 bases. Per the germline V gene, CDR1 is SGHDT and CDR2 is YYEEEE. Based on the CDR3 plus reference TRBV5-6 and TRBJ2-7, the full variable domain is DAGVTQSPTHLIKTRGQQVTLRCSPKSGHDTVSWYQQALGQGPQFIFQYYEEEERQRGNFPDRFSGHQFPNYSSELNVNALLLGDSALYLCASSPVASSYEQYFGPGTRLTVT.

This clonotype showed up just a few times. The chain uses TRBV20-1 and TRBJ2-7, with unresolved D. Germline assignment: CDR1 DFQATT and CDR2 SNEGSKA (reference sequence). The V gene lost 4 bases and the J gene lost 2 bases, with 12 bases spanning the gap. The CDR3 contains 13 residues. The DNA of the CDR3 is TGCAGTGCTATGAAGGGCATCACCTACGAGCAGTACTTC. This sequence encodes CSAMKGITYEQYF.

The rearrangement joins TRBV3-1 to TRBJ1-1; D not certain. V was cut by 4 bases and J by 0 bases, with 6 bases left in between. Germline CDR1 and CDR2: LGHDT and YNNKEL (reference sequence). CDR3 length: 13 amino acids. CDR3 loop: CASSRSVNTEAFF. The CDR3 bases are TGTGCCAGCAGCCGATCCGTGAACACTGAAGCTTTCTTT. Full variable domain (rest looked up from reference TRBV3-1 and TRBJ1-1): DTAVSQTPKYLVTQMGNDKSIKCEQNLGHDTMYWYKQDSKKFLKIMFSYNNKELIINETVPNRFSPKSPDKAHLNLHINSLELGDSAVYFCASSRSVNTEAFFGQGTRLTVV.

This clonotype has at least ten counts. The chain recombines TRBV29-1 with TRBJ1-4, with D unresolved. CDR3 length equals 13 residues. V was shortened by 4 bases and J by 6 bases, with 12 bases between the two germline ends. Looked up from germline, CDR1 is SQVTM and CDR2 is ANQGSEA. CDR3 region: CSVGSGSHEKLFF. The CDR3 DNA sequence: TGCAGCGTTGGGTCTGGGTCCCATGAAAAACTGTTTTTT. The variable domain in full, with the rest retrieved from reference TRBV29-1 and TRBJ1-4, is SAVISQKPSRDICQRGTSLTIQCQVDSQVTMMFWYRQQPGQSLTLIATANQGSEATYESGFVIDKFPISRPNLTFSTLTVSNMSPEDSSIYLCSVGSGSHEKLFFGSGTQLSVL.

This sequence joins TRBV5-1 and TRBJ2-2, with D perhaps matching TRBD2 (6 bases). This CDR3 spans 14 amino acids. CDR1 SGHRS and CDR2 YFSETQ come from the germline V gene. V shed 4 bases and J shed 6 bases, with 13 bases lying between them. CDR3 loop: CASSRGLDAGELFF. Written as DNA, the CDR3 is TGCGCCAGCAGCCGGGGACTCGATGCCGGGGAGCTGTTTTTT.

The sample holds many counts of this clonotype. The CDR3 here is CASSLDSPLHF. Written as DNA, the CDR3 is TGTGCCAGCAGCTTAGATTCACCCCTCCACTTT. V and J are TRBV7-9 and TRBJ1-6; D is unresolved. The germline CDR1 and CDR2 sequences are SEHNR and FQNEAQ (reference sequence). The CDR3 covers 11 residues. V lost 1 base and J lost 8, with 0 bases in between.

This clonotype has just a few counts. DNA of the CDR3: TGTGCCAGCAGCTTAGACGGCATTGTCGAGCAGTACTTC. Encoded protein: CASSLDGIVEQYF. The chain employs TRBV7-6 and TRBJ2-7; no reliable D call. The V gene's germline CDR1 is SGHVS and CDR2 FNYEAQ. The V gene lost 1 base and the J gene lost 6 bases, with 10 bases spanning the gap. This CDR3 region has 13 residues.

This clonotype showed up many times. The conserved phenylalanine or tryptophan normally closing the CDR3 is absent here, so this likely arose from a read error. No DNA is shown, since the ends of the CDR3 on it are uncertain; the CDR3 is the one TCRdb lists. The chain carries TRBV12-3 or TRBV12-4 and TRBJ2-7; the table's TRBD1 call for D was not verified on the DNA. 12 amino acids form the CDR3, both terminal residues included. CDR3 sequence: CASSGFGTGKQY.

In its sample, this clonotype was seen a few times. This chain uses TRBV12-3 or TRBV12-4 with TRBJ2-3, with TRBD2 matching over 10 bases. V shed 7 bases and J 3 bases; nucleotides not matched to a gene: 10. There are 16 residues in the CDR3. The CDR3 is CASTSSGRALTDTQYF. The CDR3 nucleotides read TGTGCCAGCACCTCGAGCGGGAGGGCCCTTACAGATACGCAGTATTTT.

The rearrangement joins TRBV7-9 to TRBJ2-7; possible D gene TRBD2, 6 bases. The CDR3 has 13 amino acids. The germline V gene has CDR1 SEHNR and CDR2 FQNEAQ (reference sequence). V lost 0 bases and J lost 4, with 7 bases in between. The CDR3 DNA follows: TGTGCCAGCAGCTTAGCAGGAGGGTACGAGCAGTACTTC. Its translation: CASSLAGGYEQYF.